This TCR beta chain derives from a study of follicular helper T cells after annual influenza vaccination. Study observations and caveats: Recurrent ICOS+CD38+ cTfh clonotypes included tetramer and AIM influenza-specific ones. The much larger non-cTfh compartments may have been undersampled.

Method: immunoSEQ multiplex PCR; TCRdb's copy keeps in-frame clones and lacks some. The sample includes 5,000 to 7,500 clones, 80% of them seen just once. CDR1 is SGHAT and CDR2 is FQNNGV in the germline V gene. V dropped 5 bases and J dropped 8; count of bases not matched to a gene: 8. CDR3 length equals 13 residues. Time point specified: 2015-2016 season, 7 days after influenza vaccination. Vaccine contraindications, substance abuse, HIV/AIDS, active malignancy and active illness excluded donors. Details on this clone: Its specificity is unknown.

The rearrangement uses TRBV11-2 and TRBJ1-2; TRBD1 agrees at 7 bases. The receptor's source is an adult who received the influenza vaccine. The sequencing used CXCR5- memory CD4+ T cells sorted from blood, collected 7 days after influenza vaccination. The CDR3 sequence is CASSPTGVWGYTF. The CDR3 DNA follows: TGTGCCAGCAGCCCAACAGGGGTATGGGGCTACACCTTC.